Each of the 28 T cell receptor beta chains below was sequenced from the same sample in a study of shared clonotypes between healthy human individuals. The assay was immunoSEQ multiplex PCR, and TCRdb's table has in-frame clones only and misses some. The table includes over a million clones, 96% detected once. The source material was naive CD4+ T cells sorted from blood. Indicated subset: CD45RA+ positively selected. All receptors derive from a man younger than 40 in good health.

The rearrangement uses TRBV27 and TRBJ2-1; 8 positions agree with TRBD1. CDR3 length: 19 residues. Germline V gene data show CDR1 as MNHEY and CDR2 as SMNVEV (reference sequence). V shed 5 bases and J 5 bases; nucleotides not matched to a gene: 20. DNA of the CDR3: TGTGCCAGCAGTCTTATGCCCTTTCACAGGGGGAAGGTTAACAATGAGCAGTTCTTC. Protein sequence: CASSLMPFHRGKVNNEQFF.

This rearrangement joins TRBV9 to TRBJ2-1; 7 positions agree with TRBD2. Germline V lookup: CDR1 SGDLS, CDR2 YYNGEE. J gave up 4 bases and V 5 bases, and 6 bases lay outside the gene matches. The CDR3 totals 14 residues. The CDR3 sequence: CASRASGVYNEQFF. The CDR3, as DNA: TGTGCCAGCAGGGCGAGCGGGGTGTACAATGAGCAGTTCTTC.

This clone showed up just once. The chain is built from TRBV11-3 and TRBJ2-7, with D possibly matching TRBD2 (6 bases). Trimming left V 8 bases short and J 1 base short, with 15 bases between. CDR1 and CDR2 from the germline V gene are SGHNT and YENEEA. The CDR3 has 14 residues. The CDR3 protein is CASSAGTASYEQYF. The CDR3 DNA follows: TGTGCCAGCTCGGCCGGGACTGCGTCCTACGAGCAGTACTTC.

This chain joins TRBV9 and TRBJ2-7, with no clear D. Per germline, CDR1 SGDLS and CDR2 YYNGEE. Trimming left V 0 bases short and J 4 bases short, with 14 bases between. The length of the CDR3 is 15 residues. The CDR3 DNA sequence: TGTGCCAGCAGCGTAGAGCCGTCTGGTGAGTACGAGCAGTACTTC. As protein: CASSVEPSGEYEQYF.

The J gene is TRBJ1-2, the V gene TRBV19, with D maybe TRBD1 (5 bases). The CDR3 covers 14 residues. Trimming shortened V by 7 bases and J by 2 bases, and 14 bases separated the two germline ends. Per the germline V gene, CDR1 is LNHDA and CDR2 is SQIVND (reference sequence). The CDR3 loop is CASTGEQGNYGYTF. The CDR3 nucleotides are TGTGCCAGTACTGGCGAGCAGGGAAACTATGGCTACACCTTC.

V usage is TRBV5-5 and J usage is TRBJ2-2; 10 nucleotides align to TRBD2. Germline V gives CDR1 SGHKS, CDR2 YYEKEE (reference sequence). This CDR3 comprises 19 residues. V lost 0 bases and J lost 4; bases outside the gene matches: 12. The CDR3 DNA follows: TGTGCCAGCAGCTTGGAAGGGACTAGCGCACTATTACGCACCGGGGAGCTGTTTTTT. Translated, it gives CASSLEGTSALLRTGELFF.

The CDR3 nucleotides are TGTGCCAGCAGTTTCGGGATTCCCTCCTACAATGAGCAGTTCTTC. Amino acids: CASSFGIPSYNEQFF. The chain employs TRBV13 and TRBJ2-1, with D tentatively TRBD2 (5 bases). CDR3 length equals 15 residues. V was shortened by 6 bases and J by 0 bases, with 12 bases between the two germline ends. Germline CDR1 reads PRHDT; CDR2 reads FYEKMQ (reference sequence).

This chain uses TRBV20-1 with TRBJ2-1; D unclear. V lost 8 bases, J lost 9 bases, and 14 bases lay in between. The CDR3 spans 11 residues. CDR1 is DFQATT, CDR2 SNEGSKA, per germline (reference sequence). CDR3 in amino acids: CSTYVWTEQFF. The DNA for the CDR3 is TGCAGTACTTACGTATGGACTGAGCAGTTCTTC.

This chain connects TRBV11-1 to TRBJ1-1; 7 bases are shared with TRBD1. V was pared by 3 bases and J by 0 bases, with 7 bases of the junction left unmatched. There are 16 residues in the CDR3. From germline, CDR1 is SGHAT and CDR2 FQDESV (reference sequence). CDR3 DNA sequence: TGTGCCAGCAGCTTCCAGGGAGGGGGCATGAACACTGAAGCTTTCTTT. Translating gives CASSFQGGGMNTEAFF. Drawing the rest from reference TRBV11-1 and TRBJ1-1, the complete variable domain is EAEVAQSPRYKITEKSQAVAFWCDPISGHATLYWYRQILGQGPELLVQFQDESVVDDSQLPKDRFSAERLKGVDSTLKIQPAELGDSAMYLCASSFQGGGMNTEAFFGQGTRLTVV.

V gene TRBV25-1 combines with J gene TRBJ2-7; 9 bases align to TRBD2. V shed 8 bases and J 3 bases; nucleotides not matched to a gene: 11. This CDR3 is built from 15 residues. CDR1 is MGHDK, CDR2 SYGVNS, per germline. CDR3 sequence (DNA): TGTGCCAGCCAAGGAGTAGCGGGAGTTAACTACGAGCAGTACTTC. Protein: CASQGVAGVNYEQYF.

DNA of the CDR3: TGTGCCAGCAGTCCCCCGACAGGGAACGTCCTGACTTTC. It encodes CASSPPTGNVLTF. The chain uses TRBV28 and TRBJ2-6; 7 positions match TRBD1. The CDR3 runs 13 residues. The junction had 5 bases not matched to a gene; V was cut back by 5 bases and J by 10 bases. CDR1 is MDHEN and CDR2 is SYDVKM in the germline V gene.

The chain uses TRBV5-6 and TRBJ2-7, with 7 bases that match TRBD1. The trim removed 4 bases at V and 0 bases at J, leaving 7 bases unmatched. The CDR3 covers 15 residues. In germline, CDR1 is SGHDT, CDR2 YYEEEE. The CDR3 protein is CASSPQGQFSYEQYF. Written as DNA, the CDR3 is TGTGCCAGCAGCCCTCAGGGACAGTTCTCCTACGAGCAGTACTTC.

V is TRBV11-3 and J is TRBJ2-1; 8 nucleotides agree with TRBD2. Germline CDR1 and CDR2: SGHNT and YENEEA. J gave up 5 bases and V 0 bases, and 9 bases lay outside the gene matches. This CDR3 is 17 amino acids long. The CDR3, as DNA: TGTGCCAGCAGCTTAGATTCGATGGGACTAGAAAACAATGAGCAGTTCTTC. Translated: CASSLDSMGLENNEQFF.

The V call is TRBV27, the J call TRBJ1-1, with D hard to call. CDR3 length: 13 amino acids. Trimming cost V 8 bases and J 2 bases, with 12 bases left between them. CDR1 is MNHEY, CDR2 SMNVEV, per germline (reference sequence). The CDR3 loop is CASRGGGNTEAFF. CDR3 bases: TGTGCCAGCCGAGGCGGCGGTAACACTGAAGCTTTCTTT.

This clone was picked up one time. DNA for the CDR3: TGTGCCAGCTCACCATCCGACAGGGTCGCCAAAAACATTCAGTACTTC. Its protein is CASSPSDRVAKNIQYF. The chain combines TRBV18 with TRBJ2-4; 7 nucleotides agree with TRBD1. The V gene end was trimmed by 2 bases and the J gene end by 1 base; junction bases not matched to a gene: 5. Looked up from germline, CDR1 is KGHSH and CDR2 is LQKENI. CDR3 length: 16 residues.

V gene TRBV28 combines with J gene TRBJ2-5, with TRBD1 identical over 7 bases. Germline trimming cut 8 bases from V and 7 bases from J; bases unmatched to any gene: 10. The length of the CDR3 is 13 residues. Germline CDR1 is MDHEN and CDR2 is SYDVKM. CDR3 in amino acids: CASRTGGVGTQYF. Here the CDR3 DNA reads TGTGCCAGCCGGACAGGAGGTGTAGGGACCCAGTACTTC. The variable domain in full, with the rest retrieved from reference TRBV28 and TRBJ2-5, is DVKVTQSSRYLVKRTGEKVFLECVQDMDHENMFWYRQDPGLGLRLIYFSYDVKMKEKGDIPEGYSVSREKKERFSLILESASTNQTSMYLCASRTGGVGTQYFGPGTRLLVL.

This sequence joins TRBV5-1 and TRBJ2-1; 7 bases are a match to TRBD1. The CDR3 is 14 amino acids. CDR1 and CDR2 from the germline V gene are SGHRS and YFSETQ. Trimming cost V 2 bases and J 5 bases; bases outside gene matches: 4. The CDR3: CASSFSGTDNEQFF. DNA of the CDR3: TGCGCCAGCAGCTTTTCCGGGACAGACAATGAGCAGTTCTTC.

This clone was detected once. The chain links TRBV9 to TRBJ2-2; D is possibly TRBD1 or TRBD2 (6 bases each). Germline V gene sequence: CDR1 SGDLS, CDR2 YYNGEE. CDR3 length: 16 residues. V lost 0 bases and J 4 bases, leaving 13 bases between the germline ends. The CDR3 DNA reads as TGTGCCAGCAGCGTAGGGGGGGCAATTGGCACCGGGGAGCTGTTTTTT. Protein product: CASSVGGAIGTGELFF.

The CDR3, as DNA: TGTGCCAGTAGTACCCAAGGACAGGGGGAGGAGACCCAGTACTTC. Its translation: CASSTQGQGEETQYF. V is TRBV19 and J is TRBJ2-5, with 10 bases identical to TRBD1. V lost 4 bases and J lost 5; bases outside the gene matches: 7. CDR1 LNHDA and CDR2 SQIVND come from the germline V gene (reference sequence). This CDR3 has 15 residues.

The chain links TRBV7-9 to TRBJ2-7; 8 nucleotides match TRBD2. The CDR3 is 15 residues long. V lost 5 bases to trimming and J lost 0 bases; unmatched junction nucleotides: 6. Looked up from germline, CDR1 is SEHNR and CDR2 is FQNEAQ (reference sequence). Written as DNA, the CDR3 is TGTGCCAGCAGCGCGGGACTAGTCGACTCCTACGAGCAGTACTTC. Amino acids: CASSAGLVDSYEQYF.

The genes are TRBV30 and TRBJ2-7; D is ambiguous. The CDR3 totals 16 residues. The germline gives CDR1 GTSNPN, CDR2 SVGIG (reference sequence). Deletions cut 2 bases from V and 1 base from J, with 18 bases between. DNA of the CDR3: TGTGCCTGGAGTTTCCCCCGGGCAGTCCCTTCCTACGAGCAGTACTTC. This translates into CAWSFPRAVPSYEQYF.

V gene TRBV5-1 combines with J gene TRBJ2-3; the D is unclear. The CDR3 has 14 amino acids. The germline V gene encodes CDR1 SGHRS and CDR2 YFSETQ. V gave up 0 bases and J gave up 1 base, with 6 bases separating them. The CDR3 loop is CASSLGLGTDTQYF. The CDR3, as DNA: TGCGCCAGCAGCTTGGGACTCGGCACAGATACGCAGTATTTT.

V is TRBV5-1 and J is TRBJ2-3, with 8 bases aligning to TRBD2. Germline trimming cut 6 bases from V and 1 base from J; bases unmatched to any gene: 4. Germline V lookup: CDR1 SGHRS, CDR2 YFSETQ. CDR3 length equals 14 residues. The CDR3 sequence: CASMKAGGTDTQYF. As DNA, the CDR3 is TGCGCCAGCATGAAAGCGGGGGGCACAGATACGCAGTATTTT.

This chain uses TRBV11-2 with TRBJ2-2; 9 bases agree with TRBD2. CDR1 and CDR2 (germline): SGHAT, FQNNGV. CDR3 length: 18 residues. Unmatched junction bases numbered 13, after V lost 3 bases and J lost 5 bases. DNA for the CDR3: TGTGCCAGCAGCTTGAGGGTCGGTAGCGGGAGTCTAACCGGGGAGCTGTTTTTT. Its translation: CASSLRVGSGSLTGELFF.

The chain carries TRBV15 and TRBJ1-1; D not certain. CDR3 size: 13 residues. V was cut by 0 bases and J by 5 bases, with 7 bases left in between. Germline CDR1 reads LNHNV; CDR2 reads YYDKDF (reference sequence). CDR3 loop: CATSREMGTEAFF. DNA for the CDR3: TGTGCCACCAGCAGAGAAATGGGGACTGAAGCTTTCTTT. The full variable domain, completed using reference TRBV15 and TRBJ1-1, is DAMVIQNPRYQVTQFGKPVTLSCSQTLNHNVMYWYQQKSSQAPKLLFHYYDKDFNNEADTPDNFQSRRPNTSFCFLDIRSPGLGDTAMYLCATSREMGTEAFFGQGTRLTVV.

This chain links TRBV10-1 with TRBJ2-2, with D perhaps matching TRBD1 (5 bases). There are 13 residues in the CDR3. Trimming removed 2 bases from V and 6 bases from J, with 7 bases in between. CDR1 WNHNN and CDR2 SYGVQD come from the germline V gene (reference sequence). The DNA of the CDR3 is TGCGCCAGCAGTGAGGGGGCCTCCGGGGAGCTGTTTTTT. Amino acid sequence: CASSEGASGELFF.

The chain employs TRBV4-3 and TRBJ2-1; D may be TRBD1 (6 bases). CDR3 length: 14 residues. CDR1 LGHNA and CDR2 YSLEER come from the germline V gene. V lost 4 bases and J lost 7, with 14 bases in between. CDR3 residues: CASSLSRGRNEQFF. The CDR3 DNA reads TGCGCCAGCAGCCTTAGCAGGGGTCGAAATGAGCAGTTCTTC.

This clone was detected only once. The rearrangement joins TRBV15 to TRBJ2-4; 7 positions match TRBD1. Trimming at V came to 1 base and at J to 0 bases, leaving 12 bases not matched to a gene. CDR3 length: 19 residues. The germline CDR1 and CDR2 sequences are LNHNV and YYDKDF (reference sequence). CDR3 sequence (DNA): TGTGCCACCAGCAGAGGTATCTACGGGACAGAAATAGCCAAAAACATTCAGTACTTC. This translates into CATSRGIYGTEIAKNIQYF. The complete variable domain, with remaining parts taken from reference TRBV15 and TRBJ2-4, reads DAMVIQNPRYQVTQFGKPVTLSCSQTLNHNVMYWYQQKSSQAPKLLFHYYDKDFNNEADTPDNFQSRRPNTSFCFLDIRSPGLGDTAMYLCATSRGIYGTEIAKNIQYFGAGTRLSVL.